This T cell receptor (beta chain) was recovered during a study of T cells in women clearing cervical HPV infection. Germline CDR1 is SGHRS and CDR2 is YFSETQ. V was cut by 1 base and J by 2 bases, with 10 bases left in between. CDR3 length equals 14 residues. Each participant carried one incident cervical HPV16 infection only. Libraries were prepared by immunoSEQ multiplex PCR; TCRdb keeps only in-frame clonotypes and omits some of them. Across 25,000 or so clones, the top ten clones capture 8.5% to 14% of the sample. Points from the study as a whole: CIN3+ cases had significantly higher TCR repertoire richness than controls, but evenness did not differ. Combining TCR richness with V gene abundances gave 0.65 to 0.85 AUC. Timing of associations relative to infection is unclear; T-cell subsets were not isolated.

Comments on this clone: Its target is not known. The CDR3 end lies 3 residues beyond the end of the read and is filled in from the germline J gene.

This chain connects TRBV5-1 to TRBJ2-7, with a tentative D call TRBD1 (5 bases). The specimen sequenced was blood buffy coat. The clonotype comes from a woman aged 18 to 75 with a cervical HPV16 infection that either progressed to CIN3+ or cleared (not recorded which). This CDR3 reads CASSLPGNTYEQYF. The CDR3 DNA, read in part, is TGCGCCAGCAGCTTGCCAGGGAATACCTACGAG. Drawing the rest from reference TRBV5-1 and TRBJ2-7, the complete variable domain is KAGVTQTPRYLIKTRGQQVTLSCSPISGHRSVSWYQQTPGQGLQFLFEYFSETQRNKGNFPGRFSGRQFSNSRSEMNVSTLELGDSALYLCASSLPGNTYEQYFGPGTRLTVT.